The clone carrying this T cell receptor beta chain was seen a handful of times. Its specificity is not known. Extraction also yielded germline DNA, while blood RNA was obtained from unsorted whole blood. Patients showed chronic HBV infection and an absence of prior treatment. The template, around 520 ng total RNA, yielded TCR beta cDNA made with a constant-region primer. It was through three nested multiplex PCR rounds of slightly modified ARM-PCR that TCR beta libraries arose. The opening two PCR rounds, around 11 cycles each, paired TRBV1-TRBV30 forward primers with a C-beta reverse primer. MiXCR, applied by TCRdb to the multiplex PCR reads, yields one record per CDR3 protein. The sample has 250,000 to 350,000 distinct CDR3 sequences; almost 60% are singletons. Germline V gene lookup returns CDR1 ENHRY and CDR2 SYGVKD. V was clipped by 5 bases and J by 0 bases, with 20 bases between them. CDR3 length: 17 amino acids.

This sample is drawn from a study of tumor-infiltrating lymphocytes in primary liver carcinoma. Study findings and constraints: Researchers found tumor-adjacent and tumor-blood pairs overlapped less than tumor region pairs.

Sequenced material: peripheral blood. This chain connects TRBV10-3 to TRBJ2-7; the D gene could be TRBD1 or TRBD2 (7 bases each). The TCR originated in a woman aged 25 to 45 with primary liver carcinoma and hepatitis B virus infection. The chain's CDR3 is CAISPGRGRGSSYEQYF. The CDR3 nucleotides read TGTGCCATCAGTCCCGGCAGGGGGAGGGGAAGCTCCTACGAGCAGTACTTC.